Listed below are T cell receptor beta chains from one sample, sequenced in a study of cytomegalovirus exposure and HLA in healthy donors. Assay: immunoSEQ multiplex PCR; the TCRdb copy retains only in-frame clones and omits some. The data contain 100,000 to 150,000 clones, 83% of them seen just once; the ten biggest clones take up 20%. Sequencing input: PBMCs. These receptors came from a man aged 18 to 29 in good health and CMV-seropositive. Each CDR3 is given with its conserved first and last residue. A D gene is named only where the DNA matches it firmly. The size entry is marked missing in some rows and otherwise reads once, few, many or a size class.

d_call: TRBD2; j_call: TRBJ2-2; clone_size: -; v_call: TRBV19; cdr3_nt: TGTGCCAGTAGTATACGGCAATTTAGCGGGGGGGCCAAGGGCGGGGAGCTGTTTTTT; cdr3_aa: CASSIRQFSGGAKGGELFF
d_call: -; j_call: TRBJ2-1; clone_size: -; v_call: TRBV7-2; cdr3_nt: TGTGCCAGCAGCCCAGAGGCCTATTACAATGAGCAGTTCTTC; cdr3_aa: CASSPEAYYNEQFF
d_call: -; j_call: TRBJ1-5; clone_size: -; v_call: TRBV28; cdr3_nt: TGTGCCAGCAGTGTGTGGCAGGGGCCAAGCAATCAGCCCCAGCATTTT; cdr3_aa: CASSVWQGPSNQPQHF
d_call: TRBD1; j_call: TRBJ1-1; clone_size: few; v_call: TRBV6-5; cdr3_nt: TGTGCCAGCAGCCTAGACAGGGCAAACACTGAAGCTTTCTTT; cdr3_aa: CASSLDRANTEAFF
d_call: TRBD1; j_call: TRBJ1-2; clone_size: -; v_call: TRBV7-9; cdr3_nt: TGTGCCAGCAGCTTAGAGGGGGCGCGAGGCTACACCTTC; cdr3_aa: CASSLEGARGYTF
d_call: -; j_call: TRBJ2-1; clone_size: -; v_call: TRBV5-6; cdr3_nt: TGTGCCAGCAGCCCGGAGGTCGGACAGCTCTACAATGAGCAGTTCTTC; cdr3_aa: CASSPEVGQLYNEQFF
d_call: TRBD1; j_call: TRBJ1-1; clone_size: -; v_call: TRBV5-6; cdr3_nt: TGTGCCAGCAGCCACGGGACAGGGATTGGAGGGGCTTTCTTT; cdr3_aa: CASSHGTGIGGAFF
d_call: -; j_call: TRBJ1-2; clone_size: large; v_call: TRBV28; cdr3_nt: TGTGCCAGCAGTTTATTCCCAGGAAACTATGGCTACACCTTC; cdr3_aa: CASSLFPGNYGYTF
d_call: -; j_call: TRBJ1-1; clone_size: -; v_call: TRBV15; cdr3_nt: TGTGCCACCAGCAACATAAAGAGGGGGAAAGCCATGAACACTGAAGCTTTCTTT; cdr3_aa: CATSNIKRGKAMNTEAFF
d_call: TRBD2; j_call: TRBJ2-7; clone_size: -; v_call: TRBV2; cdr3_nt: TGTGCCAGCCGGGGGGACGCTACCTACGAGCAGTACTTC; cdr3_aa: CASRGDATYEQYF
d_call: -; j_call: TRBJ2-3; clone_size: -; v_call: TRBV7-2; cdr3_nt: TGTGCCAGCAGCACAGTGGTAGTTTCAGATACGCAGTATTTT; cdr3_aa: CASSTVVVSDTQYF
d_call: -; j_call: TRBJ1-2; clone_size: -; v_call: TRBV15; cdr3_nt: TGTGCCACCAGCAGAGATCCCCCTGGCGGGGTTGGGGGCTATGGCTACACCTTC; cdr3_aa: CATSRDPPGGVGGYGYTF
d_call: TRBD1; j_call: TRBJ2-2; clone_size: -; v_call: TRBV10-3; cdr3_nt: TGTGCCTCCGGGACAGGGGACACCGGGGAGCTGTTTTTT; cdr3_aa: CASGTGDTGELFF
d_call: -; j_call: TRBJ1-2; clone_size: -; v_call: TRBV11-2; cdr3_nt: TGTGCCAGCAGCTTAGCTCCTTTTCAGGGATCGGGTGGCTACACCTTC; cdr3_aa: CASSLAPFQGSGGYTF
d_call: TRBD1; j_call: TRBJ1-6; clone_size: -; v_call: TRBV10-2; cdr3_nt: TGCGCCAGCAGGAGAGACAGGGACAATTCACCCCTCCACTTT; cdr3_aa: CASRRDRDNSPLHF
d_call: -; j_call: TRBJ1-1; clone_size: -; v_call: TRBV11-2; cdr3_nt: TGTGCCAGCAGGACCGGGACACAAAGTGAAGCTTTCTTT; cdr3_aa: CASRTGTQSEAFF
d_call: -; j_call: TRBJ2-7; clone_size: -; v_call: TRBV7-8; cdr3_nt: TGTGCCAGCAGCTTGGGTCTAGCGAGCTCCTACGAGCAGTACTTC; cdr3_aa: CASSLGLASSYEQYF
d_call: TRBD1; j_call: TRBJ2-1; clone_size: -; v_call: TRBV7-2; cdr3_nt: TGTGCCAGCAGCTTAGCCGGACAGGGGACTTATGAGCAGTTCTTC; cdr3_aa: CASSLAGQGTYEQFF
d_call: -; j_call: TRBJ1-1; clone_size: -; v_call: TRBV14; cdr3_nt: TGTGCCAGCAGCCAAGAAGGGACTCGGCAAGCTTTCTTT; cdr3_aa: CASSQEGTRQAFF
d_call: -; j_call: TRBJ1-2; clone_size: -; v_call: TRBV9; cdr3_nt: TGTGCCAGCAGGGGCTCCTTGGGCTATGGCTACACCTTC; cdr3_aa: CASRGSLGYGYTF
d_call: -; j_call: TRBJ1-2; clone_size: -; v_call: TRBV28; cdr3_nt: TGTGCCAGCAGTGGACAGAACTATGGCTACACCTTC; cdr3_aa: CASSGQNYGYTF
d_call: TRBD2; j_call: TRBJ2-5; clone_size: -; v_call: TRBV7-8; cdr3_nt: TGTGCCAGCAGCTTCCTCGGGGGGGGCGGGGAGACCCAGTACTTC; cdr3_aa: CASSFLGGGGETQYF
d_call: TRBD1; j_call: TRBJ1-2; clone_size: -; v_call: TRBV5-6; cdr3_nt: TGTGCCAGCAGCCCAGGGACAGGGGGGTCCTATGGCTACACCTTC; cdr3_aa: CASSPGTGGSYGYTF
d_call: TRBD1; j_call: TRBJ2-6; clone_size: -; v_call: TRBV19; cdr3_nt: TGTGCCAGTAGTGAAAGGGGGCTTGGGGCCAACGTCCTGACTTTC; cdr3_aa: CASSERGLGANVLTF